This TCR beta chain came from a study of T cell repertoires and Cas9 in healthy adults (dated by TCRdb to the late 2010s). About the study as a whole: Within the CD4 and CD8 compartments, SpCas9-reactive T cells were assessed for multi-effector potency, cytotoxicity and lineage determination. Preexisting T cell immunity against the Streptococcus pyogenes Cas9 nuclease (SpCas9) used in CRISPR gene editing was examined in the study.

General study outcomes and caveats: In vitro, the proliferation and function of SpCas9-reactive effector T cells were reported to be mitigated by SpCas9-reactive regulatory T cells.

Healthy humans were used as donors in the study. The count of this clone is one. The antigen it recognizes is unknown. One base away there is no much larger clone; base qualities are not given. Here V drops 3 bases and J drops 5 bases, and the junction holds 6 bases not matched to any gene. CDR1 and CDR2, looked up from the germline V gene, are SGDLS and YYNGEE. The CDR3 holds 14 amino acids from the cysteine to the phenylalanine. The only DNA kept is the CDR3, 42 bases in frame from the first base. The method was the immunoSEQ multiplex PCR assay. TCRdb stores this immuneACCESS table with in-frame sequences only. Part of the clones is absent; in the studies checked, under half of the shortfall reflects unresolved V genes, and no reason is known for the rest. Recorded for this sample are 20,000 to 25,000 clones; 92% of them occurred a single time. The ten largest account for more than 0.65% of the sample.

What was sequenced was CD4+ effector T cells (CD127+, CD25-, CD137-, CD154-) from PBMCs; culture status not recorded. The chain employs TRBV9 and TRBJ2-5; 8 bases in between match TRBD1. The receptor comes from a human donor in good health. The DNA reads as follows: TGTGCCAGCAGCGCAGGGGGCCCCCGGGAGACCCAGTACTTC. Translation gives CASSAGGPRETQYF. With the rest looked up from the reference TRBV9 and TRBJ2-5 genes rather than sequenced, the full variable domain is DSGVTQTPKHLITATGQRVTLRCSPRSGDLSVYWYQQSLDQGLQFLIQYYNGEERAKGNILERFSAQQFPDLHSELNLSSLELGDSALYFCASSAGGPRETQYFGPGTRLLVL.